Detailed here is one T cell receptor beta chain. Its antigen is not known. This entry belongs to a study of CD8+ T cells in alopecia areata. Study conclusions and caveats: Patients shared TCRs less clearly than mice did, possibly for HLA-related reasons. Elevated clonality characterized lesional scalp relative to normal scalp, particularly in alopecia totalis/universalis.

CDR1 SGHNT and CDR2 YENEEA come from the germline V gene. The CDR3 sequence is 15 residues long. Trimming pared 5 bases from V and 8 bases from J, leaving 18 bases between. Sorting from PBMCs produced CD4+ and CD8+ T cells. Extracted from the samples, RNA was reverse transcribed into cDNA to serve as the sequencing template. Data came from immunoSEQ multiplex PCR; TCRdb stores just in-frame clones and leaves some out. The data contain more than 100,000 clones, less than 70% of them seen just once; the ten biggest clones take up 8% to 10%. This clonotype originated in a human donor in good health. The V gene is TRBV11-3, the J gene TRBJ2-2, with D possibly being TRBD1 or TRBD2 (5 bases each). The sample taken for sequencing was CD4+ T cells sorted from blood. The CDR3 loop is CASSLMGTAGGELFF. For the CDR3, the DNA is TGTGCCAGCAGCCTAATGGGGACGGCCGGTGGGGAGCTGTTTTTT.